The 25 T cell receptor beta chains reported below all come from one sample, sequenced in a study of T-cell reconstitution after alpha-beta-depleted transplantation in children. Preparing the TCRbeta library involved the use of unique molecular identifiers. Each CDR3 protein is one row after TCRdb ran MiXCR on the PCR reads. The table has approximately 93,000 distinct CDR3 sequences, roughly 8% seen once. The sample consisted of PBMCs from the stem cell graft donor, taken from the stem cell graft. These receptors came from a human donor who donated a stem cell graft to a child with congenital amegakaryocytic thrombocytopenia.

This clonotype was detected many times. An end of the junction does not agree with germline; a read error may underlie this. The V call is TRBV28, the J call TRBJ2-1; D perhaps matches TRBD2 (5 bases). The CDR3 sequence is 14 residues long. Per the germline V gene, CDR1 is MDHEN and CDR2 is SYDVKM. The CDR3 sequence: CASGFGNSFHEQFF. CDR3 nucleotides: TGTGCCAGCGGTTTCGGGAATAGCTTCCATGAGCAGTTCTTC.

This clonotype appeared many times. The chain has TRBV7-8 and TRBJ2-7; D is tentatively TRBD1 or TRBD2 (5 bases each). The CDR3 runs to 16 residues. V dropped 1 base and J dropped 4 bases, with 17 bases sitting between them. From germline, CDR1 is SGHVS and CDR2 FQNEAQ. This CDR3 is CASSLGPQGRRYEQYF. The CDR3 bases are TGTGCCAGCAGCTTAGGCCCGCAGGGAAGGAGGTACGAGCAGTACTTC.

This clonotype was seen many times. The chain couples TRBV4-3 to TRBJ2-3; a weak D match, TRBD2 (5 bases). CDR3 length: 17 amino acids. CDR1 and CDR2 from the germline V gene are LGHNA and YSLEER. Deletions cut 1 base from V and 0 bases from J, with 14 bases between. CDR3 coding DNA: TGCGCCAGCAGCCAAGGTCTATCTGCGGGCAGCACAGATACGCAGTATTTT. Protein product: CASSQGLSAGSTDTQYF.

This clonotype was seen at least ten times. The chain joins TRBV28 to TRBJ2-1; D is possibly TRBD1 or TRBD2 (5 bases each). Trimming pared 2 bases from V and 1 base from J, leaving 9 bases between. CDR1 is MDHEN and CDR2 is SYDVKM in the germline V gene. This CDR3 region has 15 residues. The DNA of the CDR3 is TGTGCCAGCAGTTTAGTTTGGGGGTCCTACAATGAGCAGTTCTTC. It translates to CASSLVWGSYNEQFF.

The sample holds many counts of this clonotype. The V gene is TRBV20-1, the J gene TRBJ2-3, with 8 bases matching TRBD2. The CDR3 runs to 15 residues. The germline V gene has CDR1 DFQATT and CDR2 SNEGSKA (reference sequence). V lost 1 base, J lost 2 bases, and 5 bases stayed unmatched. The CDR3 reads CSARVKRGYTDTQYF. The CDR3, as DNA: TGCAGTGCTAGAGTCAAGCGGGGGTACACAGATACGCAGTATTTT.

This clonotype has ten or more counts. This chain uses TRBV5-1 with TRBJ2-6; D is uncertain. Germline assignment: CDR1 SGHRS and CDR2 YFSETQ. There are 14 residues in the CDR3. V was trimmed by 5 bases and J by 0 bases, leaving 6 bases between them. The CDR3 nucleotides are TGCGCCAGCAGGCCGATCTCTGGGGCCAACGTCCTGACTTTC. This sequence encodes CASRPISGANVLTF.

The chain uses TRBV23-1 and TRBJ1-5; D perhaps matches TRBD1 (6 bases). TRBV23-1 is sorted into the ORF group, with uncertain function. V shed 1 base and J shed 5 bases, with 15 bases lying between them. The CDR3 sequence is 16 residues long. CDR3 nucleotides: TGCGCCAGCAGTCAATGGCTAAAGGGGGGCGATCAGCCCCAGCATTTT. Amino acid sequence: CASSQWLKGGDQPQHF.

This clonotype has only one observation. The chain carries TRBV20-1 and TRBJ2-5; 7 bases are a match to TRBD1. V lost 5 bases and J lost 4; bases outside the gene matches: 10. Germline V gene lookup returns CDR1 DFQATT and CDR2 SNEGSKA (reference sequence). The CDR3 is 14 amino acids. The CDR3 region has the DNA TGCAGTGCTCCAAAAGGGACAGCTCGAGAGACCCAGTACTTC. Protein: CSAPKGTARETQYF.

The sample holds one count of this clonotype. The V call is TRBV20-1, the J call TRBJ1-3; D ambiguous. The CDR3 runs to 16 residues. CDR1 DFQATT and CDR2 SNEGSKA come from the germline V gene (reference sequence). V was clipped by 6 bases and J by 2 bases, with 20 bases between them. The CDR3: CSAGRTPQLTGNTIYF. CDR3 sequence (DNA): TGCAGTGCGGGTAGAACACCTCAACTGACTGGAAACACCATATATTTT.

This clonotype was observed many times. This chain joins TRBV13 and TRBJ2-3; 13 nucleotides agree with TRBD2. CDR1 is PRHDT and CDR2 is FYEKMQ in the germline V gene (reference sequence). The CDR3 covers 15 residues. The V and J ends lost 5 bases and 3 bases, in that order; junction bases with no gene match: 2. CDR3 in DNA: TGTGCCAGCAGCCCGGGACTAGCGGGGACAGATACGCAGTATTTT. The encoded protein is CASSPGLAGTDTQYF.

This clonotype has at least ten counts. This chain uses TRBV29-1 with TRBJ2-3, with TRBD2 matching over 7 bases. Germline CDR1 SQVTM, CDR2 ANQGSEA. The junction had 7 bases not matched to a gene; V was cut back by 4 bases and J by 3 bases. CDR3 length: 14 residues. In DNA form, the CDR3 reads TGCAGCGTTGGGGCAACTAGCGTGACAGATACGCAGTATTTT. Translating gives CSVGATSVTDTQYF.

The table lists this clonotype with many counts. The chain carries TRBV5-1 and TRBJ2-2; 7 bases align to TRBD2. The trim removed 4 bases at V and 4 bases at J, leaving 4 bases unmatched. Looked up from germline, CDR1 is SGHRS and CDR2 is YFSETQ. The CDR3 is 14 residues long. The CDR3 DNA is TGCGCCAGCAGCCTCCCTAGCGGCACCGGGGAGCTGTTTTTT. Translated: CASSLPSGTGELFF. Filled out from reference TRBV5-1 and TRBJ2-2, the complete variable domain reads KAGVTQTPRYLIKTRGQQVTLSCSPISGHRSVSWYQQTPGQGLQFLFEYFSETQRNKGNFPGRFSGRQFSNSRSEMNVSTLELGDSALYLCASSLPSGTGELFFGEGSRLTVL.

This clonotype was counted many times. The chain has TRBV15 and TRBJ1-1; D uncertain. Germline assignment: CDR1 LNHNV and CDR2 YYDKDF (reference sequence). The CDR3 covers 14 residues. Deletions cut 8 bases from V and 3 bases from J, with 16 bases between. CDR3 sequence: CATRPRQEDTEAFF. The DNA for the CDR3 is TGTGCCACCCGGCCGCGGCAGGAGGACACTGAAGCTTTCTTT.

This clonotype came up many times. This sequence joins TRBV5-5 and TRBJ2-3; no reliable D call. The V gene's germline CDR1 is SGHKS and CDR2 YYEKEE (reference sequence). Trimming pared 0 bases from V and 0 bases from J, leaving 8 bases between. This CDR3 comprises 15 residues. This CDR3 is CASSLDAASTDTQYF. CDR3 nucleotide sequence: TGTGCCAGCAGCTTGGACGCCGCTAGCACAGATACGCAGTATTTT.

In its sample, this clonotype was seen many times. The V call is TRBV20-1, the J call TRBJ1-1, with D possibly TRBD1 on 6 matching bases. Looked up from germline, CDR1 is DFQATT and CDR2 is SNEGSKA (reference sequence). Trimming shortened V by 7 bases and J by 6 bases, and 15 bases separated the two germline ends. The CDR3 covers 12 residues. The CDR3 region is CSVSRGLAEAFF. Written as DNA, the CDR3 is TGCAGTGTTAGCCGGGGGCTCGCTGAAGCTTTCTTT.

This clonotype has a count of ten or more. The chain is built from TRBV27 and TRBJ1-4; the D gene is possibly TRBD1 (6 bases). CDR3 length: 13 amino acids. CDR1 is MNHEY, CDR2 SMNVEV, per germline (reference sequence). Deletions cut 5 bases from V and 7 bases from J, with 11 bases between. The DNA of the CDR3 is TGTGCCAGCAGTCGGACAGTGGCTGAAAAACTGTTTTTT. The encoded protein is CASSRTVAEKLFF. Full variable domain (rest looked up from reference TRBV27 and TRBJ1-4): EAQVTQNPRYLITVTGKKLTVTCSQNMNHEYMSWYRQDPGLGLRQIYYSMNVEVTDKGDVPEGYKVSRKEKRNFPLILESPSPNQTSLYFCASSRTVAEKLFFGSGTQLSVL.

This clonotype has ten or more counts. The rearrangement links TRBV7-6 to TRBJ2-2; D possibly corresponds to TRBD2 (6 bases). Germline CDR1 and CDR2: SGHVS and FNYEAQ. The ends were cut back, 5 bases at V and 4 bases at J, with 17 bases in the middle. This CDR3 spans 16 amino acids. CDR3 protein: CASSEVPGATTGELFF. The CDR3 DNA is TGTGCCAGCAGCGAAGTACCGGGAGCGACCACCGGGGAGCTGTTTTTT.

This clonotype was seen many times. This chain connects TRBV5-6 to TRBJ2-6, with D perhaps TRBD2 (5 bases). There are 19 residues in the CDR3. V dropped 2 bases and J dropped 0 bases, with 18 bases sitting between them. The V gene's germline CDR1 is SGHDT and CDR2 YYEEEE. The CDR3 nucleotides read TGTGCCAGCAGCTTCGGGGTGGGTCCCGTAAGCTCTGGGGCCAACGTCCTGACTTTC. Translated, it gives CASSFGVGPVSSGANVLTF. Complete variable domain (other parts from reference TRBV5-6 and TRBJ2-6): DAGVTQSPTHLIKTRGQQVTLRCSPKSGHDTVSWYQQALGQGPQFIFQYYEEEERQRGNFPDRFSGHQFPNYSSELNVNALLLGDSALYLCASSFGVGPVSSGANVLTFGAGSRLTVL.

In its sample, this clonotype was seen once. The V gene is TRBV6-5, the J gene TRBJ1-6, with 9 bases identical to TRBD1. Germline values: CDR1 MNHEY, CDR2 SVGAGI. V shed 6 bases, J shed 7 bases, and the junction held 7 bases outside the gene matches. CDR3 length equals 15 residues. The CDR3 loop reads CASSPSGTGNSPLHF. The CDR3 region has the DNA TGTGCCAGCAGCCCTTCCGGGACAGGGAATTCACCCCTCCACTTT.

Ten or more counts support this clonotype. The chain joins TRBV18 to TRBJ2-7; either TRBD1 or TRBD2 may supply D (5 bases each). The CDR3 loop spans 15 amino acids. The ends were cut back, 3 bases at V and 0 bases at J, with 12 bases in the middle. Germline V lookup: CDR1 KGHSH, CDR2 LQKENI. The CDR3 loop is CASSPPGTFSYEQYF. The DNA for the CDR3 is TGTGCCAGCTCACCCCCCGGGACGTTCTCCTACGAGCAGTACTTC.

This clonotype was counted ten times or more. The rearrangement joins TRBV6-1 to TRBJ2-1; no clear D. The CDR3 contains 15 residues. CDR1 and CDR2 from the germline V gene are MNHNS and SASEGT. Trimming left V 5 bases short and J 3 bases short, with 14 bases between. CDR3 residues: CASSRERSLYNEQFF. DNA of the CDR3: TGTGCCAGCAGTCGTGAACGGAGCCTCTACAATGAGCAGTTCTTC.

This clonotype has ten or more counts. V gene TRBV3-1 combines with J gene TRBJ2-7; D is possibly TRBD1 or TRBD2 (5 bases each). V gave up 4 bases and J gave up 6 bases, with 16 bases separating them. Germline V CDR1 and CDR2: LGHDT, YNNKEL (reference sequence). The CDR3 is 14 residues long. CDR3 amino acids: CASSLSGALGEQYF. Written as DNA, the CDR3 is TGTGCCAGCAGCCTCTCCGGGGCATTGGGCGAGCAGTACTTC.

The sample holds one count of this clonotype. The chain couples TRBV18 to TRBJ2-5, with D perhaps matching TRBD1 or TRBD2 (5 bases each). V lost 2 bases and J lost 3, with 10 bases in between. Germline CDR1 and CDR2: KGHSH and LQKENI. The CDR3 spans 14 residues. The CDR3 loop is CASSPGGNKETQYF. CDR3 bases: TGTGCCAGCTCACCAGGGGGAAATAAAGAGACCCAGTACTTC.

This clonotype was counted many times. This chain links TRBV6-5 with TRBJ2-7, with TRBD1 matching over 9 bases. The CDR3 is 15 residues long. Germline-derived CDR1 and CDR2 are MNHEY and SVGAGI. The V and J ends lost 0 bases and 6 bases, in that order; junction bases with no gene match: 6. The CDR3: CASSYSGTGSAEQYF. DNA for the CDR3: TGTGCCAGCAGTTACTCGGGGACAGGGTCGGCCGAGCAGTACTTC.

There are many counts of this clonotype. The chain is built from TRBV7-2 and TRBJ2-1, with D tentatively TRBD1 or TRBD2 (5 bases each). This CDR3 is built from 13 residues. CDR1 is SGHTA, CDR2 FQGNSA, per germline. V gave up 5 bases and J gave up 8 bases, with 13 bases separating them. The CDR3, as DNA: TGTGCCAGCAGCCTACAGGAGGCCTATGAGCAGTTCTTC. This translates into CASSLQEAYEQFF.